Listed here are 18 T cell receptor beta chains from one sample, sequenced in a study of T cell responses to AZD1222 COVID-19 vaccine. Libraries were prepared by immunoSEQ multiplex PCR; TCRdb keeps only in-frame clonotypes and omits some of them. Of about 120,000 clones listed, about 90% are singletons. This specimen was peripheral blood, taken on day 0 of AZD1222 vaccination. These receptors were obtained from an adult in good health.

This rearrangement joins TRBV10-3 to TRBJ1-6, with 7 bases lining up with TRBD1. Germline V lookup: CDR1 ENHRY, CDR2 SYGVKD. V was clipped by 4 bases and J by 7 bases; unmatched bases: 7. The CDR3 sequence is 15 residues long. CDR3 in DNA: TGTGCCATCAGTGCCGAGACAGGGACGAATTCACCCCTCCACTTT. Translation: CAISAETGTNSPLHF.

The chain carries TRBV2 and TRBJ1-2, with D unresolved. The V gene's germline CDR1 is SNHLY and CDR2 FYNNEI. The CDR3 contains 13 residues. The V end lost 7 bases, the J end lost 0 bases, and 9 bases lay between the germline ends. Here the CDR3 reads CASTEGANYGYTF. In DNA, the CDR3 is TGTGCCAGCACGGAAGGAGCTAACTATGGCTACACCTTC.

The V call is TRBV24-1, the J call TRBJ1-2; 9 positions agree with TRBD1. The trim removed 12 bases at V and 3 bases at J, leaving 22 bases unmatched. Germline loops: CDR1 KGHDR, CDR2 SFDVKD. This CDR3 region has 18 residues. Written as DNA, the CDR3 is TGTGCCGGTTTGATGGGACAGGGCTCTTTTCTCCCCCACTATGGCTACACCTTC. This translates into CAGLMGQGSFLPHYGYTF.

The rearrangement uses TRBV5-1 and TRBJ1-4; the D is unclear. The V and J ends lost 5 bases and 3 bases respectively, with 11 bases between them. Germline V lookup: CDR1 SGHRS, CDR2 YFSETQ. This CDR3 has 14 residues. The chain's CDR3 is CASREQSSNEKLFF. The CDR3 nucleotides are TGCGCCAGCAGAGAGCAGTCTTCTAATGAAAAACTGTTTTTT.

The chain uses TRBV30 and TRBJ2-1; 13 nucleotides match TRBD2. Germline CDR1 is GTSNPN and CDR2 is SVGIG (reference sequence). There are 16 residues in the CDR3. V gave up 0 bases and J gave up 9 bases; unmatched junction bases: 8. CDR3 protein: CAWSVRTSGSIGEQFF. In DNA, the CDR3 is TGTGCCTGGAGTGTACGGACTAGCGGGAGTATTGGTGAGCAGTTCTTC. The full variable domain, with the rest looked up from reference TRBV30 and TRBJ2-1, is SQTIHQWPATLVQPVGSPLSLECTVEGTSNPNLYWYRQAAGRGLQLLFYSVGIGQISSEVPQNLSASRPQDRQFILSSKKLLLSDSGFYLCAWSVRTSGSIGEQFFGPGTRLTVL.

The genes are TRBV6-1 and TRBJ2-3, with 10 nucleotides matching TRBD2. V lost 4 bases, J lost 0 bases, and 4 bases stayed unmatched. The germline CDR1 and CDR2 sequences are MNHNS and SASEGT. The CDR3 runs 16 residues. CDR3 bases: TGTGCCAGCAGTGTGACTAGCGGGCTAAGCACAGATACGCAGTATTTT. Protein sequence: CASSVTSGLSTDTQYF.

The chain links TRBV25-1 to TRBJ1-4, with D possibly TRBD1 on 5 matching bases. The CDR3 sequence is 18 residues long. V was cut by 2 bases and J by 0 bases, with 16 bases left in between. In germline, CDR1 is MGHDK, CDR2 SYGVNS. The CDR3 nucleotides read TGTGCCAGCAGTGAAGCCCCCACAGGTGATGCAACTAATGAAAAACTGTTTTTT. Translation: CASSEAPTGDATNEKLFF.

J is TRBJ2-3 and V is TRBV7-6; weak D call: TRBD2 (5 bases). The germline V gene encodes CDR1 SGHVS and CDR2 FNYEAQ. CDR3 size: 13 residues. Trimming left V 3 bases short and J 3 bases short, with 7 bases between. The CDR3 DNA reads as TGTGCCAGCAGCTTCCGCGGGACAGATACGCAGTATTTT. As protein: CASSFRGTDTQYF.

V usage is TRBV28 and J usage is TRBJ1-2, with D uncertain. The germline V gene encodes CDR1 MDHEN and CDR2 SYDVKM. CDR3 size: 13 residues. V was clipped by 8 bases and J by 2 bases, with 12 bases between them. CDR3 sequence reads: CASQPRVNYGYTF. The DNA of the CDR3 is TGTGCCAGCCAACCACGAGTAAACTATGGCTACACCTTC.

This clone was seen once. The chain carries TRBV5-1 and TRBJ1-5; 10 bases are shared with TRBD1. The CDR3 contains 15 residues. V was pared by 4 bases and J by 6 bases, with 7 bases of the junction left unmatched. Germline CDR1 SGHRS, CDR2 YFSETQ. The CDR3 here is CASSPGGQGSQPQHF. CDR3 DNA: TGCGCCAGCAGCCCCGGGGGACAGGGGAGTCAGCCCCAGCATTTT. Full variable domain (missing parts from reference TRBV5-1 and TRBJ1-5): KAGVTQTPRYLIKTRGQQVTLSCSPISGHRSVSWYQQTPGQGLQFLFEYFSETQRNKGNFPGRFSGRQFSNSRSEMNVSTLELGDSALYLCASSPGGQGSQPQHFGDGTRLSIL.

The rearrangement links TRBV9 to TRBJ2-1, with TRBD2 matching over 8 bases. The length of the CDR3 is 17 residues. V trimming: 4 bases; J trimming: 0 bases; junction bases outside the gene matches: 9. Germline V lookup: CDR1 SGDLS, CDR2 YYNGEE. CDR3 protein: CASSPGVAGSSYNEQFF. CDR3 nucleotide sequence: TGTGCCAGCAGCCCCGGAGTAGCGGGGTCCTCCTACAATGAGCAGTTCTTC.

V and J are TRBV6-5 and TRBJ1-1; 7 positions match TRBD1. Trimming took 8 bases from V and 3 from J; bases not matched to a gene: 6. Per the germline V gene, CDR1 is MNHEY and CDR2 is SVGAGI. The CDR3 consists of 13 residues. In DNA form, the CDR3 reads TGTGCCAGCGTTGGACAGGTCGACACTGAAGCTTTCTTT. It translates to CASVGQVDTEAFF.

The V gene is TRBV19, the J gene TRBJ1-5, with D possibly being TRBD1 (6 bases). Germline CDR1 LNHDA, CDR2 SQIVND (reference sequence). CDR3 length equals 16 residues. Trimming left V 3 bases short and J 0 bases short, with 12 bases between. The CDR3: CASSIQGSVSNQPQHF. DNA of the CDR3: TGTGCCAGTAGTATTCAGGGGTCGGTTAGCAATCAGCCCCAGCATTTT.

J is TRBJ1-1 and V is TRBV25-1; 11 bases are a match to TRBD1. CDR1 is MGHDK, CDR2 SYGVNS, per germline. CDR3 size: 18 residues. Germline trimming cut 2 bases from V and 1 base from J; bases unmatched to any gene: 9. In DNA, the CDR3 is TGTGCCAGCAGTGAAGCCCAGGGACAGGGGGTCCAGAACACTGAAGCTTTCTTT. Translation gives CASSEAQGQGVQNTEAFF.

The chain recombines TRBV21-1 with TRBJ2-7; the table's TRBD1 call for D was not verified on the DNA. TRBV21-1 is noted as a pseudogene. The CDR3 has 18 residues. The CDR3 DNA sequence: TGTGCCAGCAGCGCCTTCCTACCGGGACAGGGGGCCTCCTACGAGCAGTACTTC. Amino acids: CASSAFLPGQGASYEQYF.

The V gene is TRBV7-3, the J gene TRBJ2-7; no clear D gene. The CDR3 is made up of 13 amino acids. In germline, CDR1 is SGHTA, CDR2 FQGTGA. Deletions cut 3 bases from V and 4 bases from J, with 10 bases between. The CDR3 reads CASSFNSGYEQYF. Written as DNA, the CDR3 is TGTGCCAGCAGCTTCAATTCAGGATACGAGCAGTACTTC.

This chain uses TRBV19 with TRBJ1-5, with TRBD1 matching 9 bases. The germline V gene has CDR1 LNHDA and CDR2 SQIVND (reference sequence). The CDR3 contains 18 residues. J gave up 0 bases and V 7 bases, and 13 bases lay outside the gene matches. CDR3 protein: CASTSPLGQGYSNQPQHF. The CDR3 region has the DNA TGTGCCAGTACCTCCCCGCTGGGACAGGGATATAGCAATCAGCCCCAGCATTTT.

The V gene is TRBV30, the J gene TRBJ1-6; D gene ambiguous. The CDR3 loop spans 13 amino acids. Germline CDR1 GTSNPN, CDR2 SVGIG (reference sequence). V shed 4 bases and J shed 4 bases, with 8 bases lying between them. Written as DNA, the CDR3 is TGTGCCTGGACGGCGCAGTATAATTCACCCCTCCACTTT. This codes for CAWTAQYNSPLHF.